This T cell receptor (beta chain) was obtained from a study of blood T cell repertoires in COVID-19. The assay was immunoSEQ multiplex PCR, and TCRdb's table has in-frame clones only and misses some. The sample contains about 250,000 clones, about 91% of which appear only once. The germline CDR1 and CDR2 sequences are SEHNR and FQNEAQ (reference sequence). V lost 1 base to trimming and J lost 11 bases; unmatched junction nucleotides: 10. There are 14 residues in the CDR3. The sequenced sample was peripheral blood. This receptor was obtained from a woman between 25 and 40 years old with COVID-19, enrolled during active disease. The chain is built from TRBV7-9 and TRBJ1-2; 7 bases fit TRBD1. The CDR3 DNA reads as TGTGCCAGCAGCTTAGACCGGGACAGAGTTTGGTACACCTTC. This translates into CASSLDRDRVWYTF. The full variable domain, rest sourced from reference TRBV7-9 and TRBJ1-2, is DTGVSQNPRHKITKRGQNVTFRCDPISEHNRLYWYRQTLGQGPEFLTYFQNEAQLEKSRLLSDRFSAERPKGSFSTLEIQRTEQGDSAMYLCASSLDRDRVWYTFGSGTRLTVV.